The entry below gives a single T cell receptor (beta chain) sequence along with its context. This sample was taken from a study of blood T cell repertoires in COVID-19. This CDR3 has 13 amino acids. Germline CDR1 and CDR2: MDHEN and SYDVKM. Trimming took off 3 bases at V and 2 bases at J, with 7 bases between the two ends. Sequencing was performed with immunoSEQ multiplex PCR; in TCRdb, only in-frame clones are kept and a portion is missing. The top ten clones hold around two fifths of a sample with some 74,000 clones, approximately 80% of them seen once. Sample: peripheral blood. The sequence was obtained from a man older than 75 with acute or convalescent COVID-19. The rearrangement uses TRBV28 and TRBJ1-2; D is perhaps TRBD1 (5 bases). This CDR3 reads CASSLGGNYGYTF. The CDR3 nucleotides are TGTGCCAGCAGTTTGGGGGGGAACTATGGCTACACCTTC.